Described below is a single T cell receptor (beta chain) sequence and its context. Its antigen is not known. Original processing notes: Quality scores were absent from the junction-only immunoSEQ sequences, so filtering differed. Sequencing used immunoSEQ multiplex PCR; TCRdb keeps in-frame clones, though not all of them. V and J calls and clone size are copied from that table; D and trimming were computed from the DNA. Of hundreds of thousands of clones listed, around 81% are singletons. The CDR3 spans 15 residues. Germline values: CDR1 GTSNPN, CDR2 SVGIG (reference sequence). The trim removed 3 bases at V and 5 bases at J, leaving 9 bases unmatched. The sample is drawn from a study of shared clonotypes between healthy human individuals. For the study at large: The cohort comprised a couple of women and a few men. Their ages spanned 18 to 49 years. Study-wide results and caveats: Tissues were not sampled, only blood, and their repertoires likely differ.

Sequencing used PBMCs. The sequence was collected from a woman aged 40 to 49 in good health. Some clones in this sample may be carry-over from other donors' samples. V is TRBV30 and J is TRBJ1-2, with 10 bases that match TRBD1. CDR3 region: CAWRRQGAFGYGYTF. DNA for the CDR3: TGTGCCTGGAGGAGACAGGGGGCATTTGGGTATGGCTACACCTTC.